The 16 T cell receptor beta chains presented below share a single source sample, sequenced in a study of spatial heterogeneity in lung cancer. Overall study results and limits: How many expanded intratumoral alpha and beta TCRs were present tracked the tumor mutation count, which was a count of nonsynonymous mutations.

TCRdb fed the 5' RACE reads into MiXCR, producing one record per CDR3 protein. The table records 8,500 to 10,000 distinct CDR3 sequences, approximately 8% of them present only once. Stated time point: sample taken at primary tumor resection. The antigens for these receptors are not known. The sample consisted of lung tumor tissue, taken at surgery. These receptors were obtained from a male donor with early-stage non-small cell lung cancer.

The chain employs TRBV6-5 and TRBJ2-3; D may be TRBD1 (5 bases). Trimming took 4 bases from V and 2 from J, leaving 13 bases between them. The V gene's germline CDR1 is MNHEY and CDR2 SVGAGI. The CDR3 is 15 amino acids. CDR3 sequence: CASSFTGGATDTQYF. The CDR3 DNA sequence: TGTGCCAGCAGTTTCACAGGTGGGGCCACAGATACGCAGTATTTT.

This clonotype was seen at least ten times. J is TRBJ1-4 and V is TRBV5-1, with D possibly being TRBD1 (5 bases). V was clipped by 0 bases and J by 3 bases, with 12 bases between them. There are 16 residues in the CDR3. Germline V lookup: CDR1 SGHRS, CDR2 YFSETQ. The chain's CDR3 is CASSLAPTGANEKLFF. The CDR3 bases are TGCGCCAGCAGCTTGGCGCCCACGGGGGCTAATGAAAAACTGTTTTTT.

By share, this clonotype ranks as medium-sized. The chain couples TRBV7-8 to TRBJ2-3; 7 bases are shared with TRBD1. CDR3 length equals 15 residues. Germline CDR1 reads SGHVS; CDR2 reads FQNEAQ. With 5 bases clipped from V and 1 base from J, the junction kept 6 bases outside the gene matches. The CDR3 protein is CASSTTGARTDTQYF. CDR3 nucleotide sequence: TGTGCCAGCAGCACTACAGGGGCCCGCACAGATACGCAGTATTTT. The full variable domain, in which reference TRBV7-8 and TRBJ2-3 provide the parts outside the CDR3, is GAGVSQSPRYKVAKRGQDVALRCDPISGHVSLFWYQQALGQGPEFLTYFQNEAQLDKSGLPSDRFFAERPEGSVSTLKIQRTQQEDSAVYLCASSTTGARTDTQYFGPGTRLTVL.

This clonotype was observed many times. The gene calls are TRBV6-5 and TRBJ1-3; D is unclear. The CDR3 totals 13 residues. V was pared by 5 bases and J by 4 bases, with 9 bases between. Germline-derived CDR1 and CDR2 are MNHEY and SVGAGI. CDR3 amino acids: CASSLLSGNTIYF. CDR3 DNA: TGTGCCAGCAGTCTCCTTTCCGGAAACACCATATATTTT.

This clonotype has a count of ten or more. V and J are TRBV5-1 and TRBJ2-7, with D unresolved. Germline CDR1 SGHRS, CDR2 YFSETQ. The CDR3 has 14 residues. The germline V and J ends were trimmed by 3 bases and 3 bases, with 13 bases remaining between them. CDR3 nucleotide sequence: TGCGCCAGCAGCTCCGAAGAGACAAGCTACGAGCAGTACTTC. This codes for CASSSEETSYEQYF.

This clonotype has ten or more counts. The chain carries TRBV21-1 and TRBJ1-1; TRBD1, as called in the table, went unchecked against the DNA. TRBV21-1 is tagged as a pseudogene. CDR3 size: 14 residues. CDR3 residues: CASRHRSVNTEAFF. The CDR3 region has the DNA TGTGCCAGCCGACACAGGTCGGTGAACACTGAAGCTTTCTTT.

This clonotype is medium-sized (0.01 to 0.1%). The rearrangement joins TRBV27 to TRBJ1-1; D is unresolved. Trimming took off 2 bases at V and 3 bases at J, with 10 bases between the two ends. This CDR3 region has 14 residues. CDR1 and CDR2 from the germline V gene are MNHEY and SMNVEV (reference sequence). Here the CDR3 reads CASSLGREDTEAFF. The CDR3 DNA is TGTGCCAGCAGTTTAGGAAGGGAGGACACTGAAGCTTTCTTT.

The V and J genes are TRBV24-1 and TRBJ2-1, with TRBD2 as a possible D gene (5 bases). With 2 bases removed from V and 9 bases from J, the gap between germline ends came to 10 bases. Looked up from germline, CDR1 is KGHDR and CDR2 is SFDVKD. The CDR3 length is 13 residues. The CDR3 is CATSDWRIGEQFF. The CDR3 nucleotides are TGTGCCACCAGTGATTGGAGGATTGGTGAGCAGTTCTTC.

This clonotype is labeled medium-sized. The rearrangement joins TRBV6-1 to TRBJ2-4; 7 positions match TRBD2. The CDR3 totals 20 residues. The germline V gene encodes CDR1 MNHNS and CDR2 SASEGT. V was pared by 8 bases and J by 0 bases, with 22 bases of the junction left unmatched. The CDR3 sequence: CASDRYVVGGGTLAKNIQYF. The DNA for the CDR3 is TGTGCCAGCGATCGTTACGTCGTGGGGGGGGGTACCCTAGCCAAAAACATTCAGTACTTC.

This clonotype is judged medium-sized. This sequence joins TRBV29-1 and TRBJ1-2; the D gene is possibly TRBD1 (6 bases). The germline V gene has CDR1 SQVTM and CDR2 ANQGSEA. The V end was cut by 3 bases, the J end by 8 bases, with 10 bases between. CDR3 length: 11 amino acids. The CDR3 is CSVEGGQGYTF. The DNA for the CDR3 is TGCAGCGTTGAGGGGGGACAAGGCTACACCTTC. The full variable domain, its missing parts supplied by reference TRBV29-1 and TRBJ1-2, is SAVISQKPSRDICQRGTSLTIQCQVDSQVTMMFWYRQQPGQSLTLIATANQGSEATYESGFVIDKFPISRPNLTFSTLTVSNMSPEDSSIYLCSVEGGQGYTFGSGTRLTVV.

This clonotype appeared many times. The chain employs TRBV7-8 and TRBJ1-1; D call uncertain. Germline lookup yields CDR1 SGHVS and CDR2 FQNEAQ. The CDR3 sequence is 15 residues long. Trimming stripped 5 bases from V and 0 bases from J, with 13 bases between. The CDR3 loop reads CASSGGFPMNTEAFF. CDR3 coding DNA: TGTGCCAGCAGCGGCGGATTTCCAATGAACACTGAAGCTTTCTTT. Full variable domain (outside the CDR3, taken from reference TRBV7-8 and TRBJ1-1): GAGVSQSPRYKVAKRGQDVALRCDPISGHVSLFWYQQALGQGPEFLTYFQNEAQLDKSGLPSDRFFAERPEGSVSTLKIQRTQQEDSAVYLCASSGGFPMNTEAFFGQGTRLTVV.

This clonotype appeared a few times. The chain recombines TRBV20-1 with TRBJ2-5; possible D gene TRBD1, 6 bases. V was pared by 3 bases and J by 3 bases, with 14 bases between. Germline CDR1 and CDR2: DFQATT and SNEGSKA (reference sequence). This CDR3 is built from 14 residues. CDR3 loop: CSASPWTEEETQYF. The CDR3 coding sequence is TGCAGTGCTAGCCCTTGGACAGAGGAAGAGACCCAGTACTTC.

This clonotype appeared once. The rearrangement uses TRBV6-2 or TRBV6-3 and TRBJ1-2; D ambiguous. This CDR3 has 21 amino acids. The V and J ends lost 0 bases and 0 bases respectively, with 26 bases between them. The V gene's germline CDR1 is MNHEY and CDR2 SVGEGT. The chain's CDR3 is CASSYSGGRASALQANYGYTF. The CDR3 DNA follows: TGTGCCAGCAGTTACTCCGGCGGTCGTGCCTCAGCACTACAAGCTAACTATGGCTACACCTTC.

This clonotype was counted many times. The V and J genes are TRBV5-1 and TRBJ1-4; possible D gene TRBD1, 5 bases. Germline V gene sequence: CDR1 SGHRS, CDR2 YFSETQ. Trimming left V 3 bases short and J 11 bases short, with 11 bases between. This CDR3 spans 12 amino acids. Here the CDR3 DNA reads TGCGCCAGCAGCTACGGGGGGGAGAAACTGTTTTTT. Translated: CASSYGGEKLFF.

At least ten counts were recorded for this clonotype. This chain joins TRBV6-5 and TRBJ2-5, with a weak D call TRBD2 (6 bases). This CDR3 has 16 residues. Between the trimmed V and J ends, which lost 0 bases and 4 bases, there was a span of 15 bases. The V gene's germline CDR1 is MNHEY and CDR2 SVGAGI. CDR3 amino acids: CASSYSLARFGETQYF. In DNA, the CDR3 is TGTGCCAGCAGTTACTCCCTAGCGAGGTTCGGAGAGACCCAGTACTTC.

In its sample, this clonotype was seen many times. The chain has TRBV25-1 and TRBJ1-1; 8 bases are a match to TRBD1. Per germline, CDR1 MGHDK and CDR2 SYGVNS. The CDR3 is 15 amino acids. The ends lost 8 bases at V and 6 bases at J; junction bases unmatched: 14. The CDR3 sequence is CASVGKYRGSAEAFF. The CDR3 coding sequence is TGTGCCAGCGTAGGAAAATACAGGGGGTCGGCTGAAGCTTTCTTT.